Given below is one T cell receptor (beta chain) in context. Preparing the TCRbeta library involved the use of unique molecular identifiers. TCRdb processed the PCR reads anew with MiXCR; each CDR3 protein has one entry. The repertoire includes around 400,000 distinct CDR3 sequences, around 9.9% of them detected once, and roughly 5.1% sits in the top ten. The CDR3 runs 13 residues. Germline V CDR1 and CDR2: DFQATT, SNEGSKA (reference sequence). V dropped 3 bases and J dropped 4 bases, with 12 bases sitting between them. This specimen belongs to a study of T-cell reconstitution after alpha-beta-depleted transplantation in children.

This receptor was taken from a human donor who donated a stem cell graft to a child with acute myeloid leukemia. Sample: PBMCs from the stem cell graft donor, taken from the stem cell graft. This chain links TRBV20-1 with TRBJ2-5; D remains ambiguous. This chain's CDR3 is CSASRVAGETQYF. In DNA form, the CDR3 reads TGCAGTGCTAGCAGAGTAGCAGGAGAGACCCAGTACTTC.